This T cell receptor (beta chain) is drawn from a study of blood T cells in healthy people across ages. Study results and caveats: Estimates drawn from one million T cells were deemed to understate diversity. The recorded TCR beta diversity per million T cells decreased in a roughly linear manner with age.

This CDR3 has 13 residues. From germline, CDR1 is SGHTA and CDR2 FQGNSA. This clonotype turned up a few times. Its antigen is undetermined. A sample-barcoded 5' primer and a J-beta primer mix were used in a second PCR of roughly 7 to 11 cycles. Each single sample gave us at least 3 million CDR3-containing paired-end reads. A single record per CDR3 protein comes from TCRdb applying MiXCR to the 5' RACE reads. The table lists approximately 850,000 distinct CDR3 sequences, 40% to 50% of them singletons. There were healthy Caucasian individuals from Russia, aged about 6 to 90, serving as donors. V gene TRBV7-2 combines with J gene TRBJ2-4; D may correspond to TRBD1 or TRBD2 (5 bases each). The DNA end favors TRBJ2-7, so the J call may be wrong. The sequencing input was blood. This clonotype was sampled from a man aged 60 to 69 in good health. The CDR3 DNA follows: TGTGCCAGCAGCTCCCCGGGGCCGGGCGAGCAGTACTTC. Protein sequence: CASSSPGPGEQYF.